This TCR beta chain emerged from a study of somatic mutations in cytotoxic T cells in rheumatoid arthritis (dated by TCRdb to 2017 to 2019). Study-level background: Peripheral blood (around 28 ml EDTA) was collected from patients immediately after diagnosis and before any treatment began. Sorted V beta1+ cells also underwent TCRB sequencing, and some V beta antibody-stained T-cell populations were flow-sorted at nearly 100% purity on a FACSAria II or Sony SH800. In newly diagnosed rheumatoid arthritis without treatment, the study examined if expanded CD8+ T-cell clones harbor somatic mutations, relying on TCRB deep sequencing to characterize clonality. For 65 to 70 rheumatoid arthritis patients and 20 healthy controls, TCRB deep sequencing was carried out. Patients and controls did not essentially differ in median age, which was nearly identical between the groups.

On the study overall, not on this receptor specifically: The slight underrepresentation of TRBV07 in patients was not corrected for multiple comparisons. An increase of CD8+ clonality with age was seen in patients (Spearman r ~ 0.49) but not in healthy controls. CD8+ T-cell clonality in rheumatoid arthritis patients was not significantly different from that in age-matched healthy controls. The expanded CD8+ clones had unknown antigen targets, and not appearing in virus-specific databases did not rule out that they were virus-specific. In about an eighth of the roughly 60 patients the largest CD8+ clone exceeded 20% of CD8+ cells, and several identical CD8+ TCRB sequences were shared between blood and synovial fluid.

V loses 1 base of germline sequence and J loses 2 bases, and the interval between the two ends is 11 bases. In the germline V gene (reference sequence), CDR1 corresponds to SEHNR and CDR2 to FQNEAQ. From the cysteine up to the phenylalanine, the CDR3 has a length of 15 residues. The only DNA kept is the CDR3, 45 bases in frame from the first base. CD4+ and CD8+ cells were isolated by positive magnetic bead selection on an AutoMACS, and purity was checked by flow cytometry. Initial screening for clonal expansions relied on flow cytometry with a TCR V beta antibody panel, after which sorted CD8+ fractions underwent TCRB deep sequencing for characterization. Ficoll-Paque PLUS density gradient separation was used to isolate peripheral blood mononuclear cells. Nucleospin Tissue or Tissue XS kits were used to extract DNA from CD4-enriched, CD8-enriched or PBMC samples, and a Qubit 2.0 fluorometer was used for quantification.

As for this clone: The antigen it recognizes is unknown. One base away there is no much larger clone; base qualities are not given.

The immunoSEQ assay was applied to genomic DNA for TCRB CDR3 sequencing. The authors' pipeline ran thus. Patient CD8+ clones larger than 1% were compared against published virus-specific TCRB sequences, and only a few matched. Only productive TCRB rearrangements were included in the analyses. Clonality was calculated as a Shannon entropy-based productive clonality index, and a clone was defined by a unique TCRB CDR3 sequence. To calculate repertoire overlap between two samples, the template counts of each clone were considered relative to each sample's total templates. V-gene usage measured by flow cytometry correlated with TCRB sequencing V-gene usage, with a Spearman r of 0.6 to 0.7. Not all clones reach the TCRdb copy of this immuneACCESS table, which keeps in-frame sequences only. Checked studies attribute under half of the gap to unresolved V genes and leave the rest unexplained. The V and J calls and clone size come from that table; D and trimming were worked out from the DNA. This sample gives some 17,000 clones in total; about four fifths of them show up just once. The top ten clonotypes cover roughly 16% of the sample.

The clonotype was recovered from an adult with rheumatoid arthritis. The chain was built from TRBV7-9 and TRBJ1-1, with the identity of the D gene unclear. Sequencing was done on a sample of CD8+ T cells sorted from blood. The nucleotide sequence is given as TGTGCCAGCAGCTTAGGTAGGGCAGGAAACACTGAAGCTTTCTTT. Translated, it gives CASSLGRAGNTEAFF.